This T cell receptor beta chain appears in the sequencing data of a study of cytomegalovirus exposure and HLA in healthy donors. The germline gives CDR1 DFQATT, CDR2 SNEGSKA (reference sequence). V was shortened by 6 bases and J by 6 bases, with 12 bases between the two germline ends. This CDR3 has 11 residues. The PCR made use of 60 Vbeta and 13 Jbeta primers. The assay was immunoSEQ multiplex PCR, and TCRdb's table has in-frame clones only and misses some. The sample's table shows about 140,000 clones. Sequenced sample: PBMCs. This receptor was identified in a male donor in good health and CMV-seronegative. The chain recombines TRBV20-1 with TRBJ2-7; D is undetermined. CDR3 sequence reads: CSANGVGEQYF. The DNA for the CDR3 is TGCAGTGCCAACGGAGTCGGCGAGCAGTACTTC.